The subject of this entry is one T cell receptor (beta chain). Only one count was recorded for this clone. Its antigen is unknown. Per-nucleotide qualities are absent, and no much larger clonotype sits a single base away. This sample also contains other DNA sequences that code for the same CDR3. Preparation of the library involved the immunoSEQ multiplex PCR assay. The multiplex PCR relied on a mix of 60 forward primers for TCR Vbeta segments and 13 reverse primers for TCR Jbeta segments. The CDR3 region of rearranged TCR beta genes was amplified from genomic DNA by a multiplex PCR assay. Amplified TCR beta libraries were sequenced as 87-base-pair reads on the Illumina HiSeq System. The study's own analysis went as follows. In a later analysis, roughly 80 million unique TCR beta chains were counted across the roughly 700 repertoires, and about 10 million of these chains were shared by at least two donors. Raw reads were error-corrected and collapsed into unique sequences by a nearest-neighbor algorithm in which closely related sequences were merged to remove PCR and sequencing errors. To assign V, D and J gene segments, CDR3 sequences were aligned to IMGT reference sequences. For a sequence to be retained, at least a six-nucleotide match to both a V gene segment and a J gene segment was required. A rearrangement counted as productive if the CDR3 had no stop codons and remained in frame with V and J, and every other rearrangement counted as non-productive. CDR3 was defined according to IMGT convention as the region running from the second conserved V-encoded cysteine to the conserved J-encoded phenylalanine. The earlier analysis of some 540 of the donors excluded any sequence lacking an unambiguous match to a single V gene segment. An earlier analysis of about 590 of the donors classified V segments as functional when productive rearrangements were above 56.7% and as segregating when the standard deviation between donors was above 5%. A statistical classification framework was developed to diagnose cytomegalovirus status using the catalog of TCR beta chain sequences. V and J gene assignment, in a later analysis, came from comparing TCR nucleotide sequences with IMGT/GENE-DB human TR gene sequences. Using the TCRdist pipeline, a later analysis assigned CDR3 sequences along with most-parsimonious VDJ recombination scenarios. In a later analysis, each TCR beta chain was defined by its CDR3 amino acid sequence together with its V-gene family, and reads lacking a unique V-gene family were excluded. In a later analysis, nearly 600 highly shared, low-generation-probability nucleotide sequences were removed to address suspected cross-contamination and a sequencing artifact. For each public chain, a later analysis derived a clonal expansion index from normalized ranks of inferred template counts within each repertoire. In a later analysis, generation probabilities were computed with a VDJ recombination model fitted to out-of-frame rearrangements, and the resulting probabilities were checked against IGoR. In a later analysis, hypergeometric tests were used to score TCR-TCR, TCR-HLA and TCR-CMV co-occurrence, with a repertoire-size bias correction applied to TCR pairs. In a later analysis, false discovery rates were estimated by permuting HLA or CMV assignments 20 times. In a later analysis, co-occurring TCRs were grouped with DBSCAN, and TCRdist sequence similarity was added when clustering was performed within HLA-allele-positive subsets. Repertoires with fewer than 30,000 or more than 120,000 public chains, plus five repertoires with anomalous nucleotide sharing, were excluded from co-occurrence clustering. In its TCRdb copy, this immuneACCESS table keeps in-frame sequences only and misses some clones. Where compared with another copy, unresolved V genes explain less than half of these, and the others have no known cause. From that table come the V and J calls and clone size; the DNA was used to work out D and trimming. For this sample the table gives fewer than 200,000 clones, of which roughly 85% were detected only once. Roughly 1.5% of the sample belongs to the ten largest clones.

CDR1 and CDR2, looked up from the germline V gene, are SGHRS and YFSETQ. The CDR3 spans 13 residues, from the cysteine through the phenylalanine. Of the read, only the CDR3 DNA is kept; its 39 bases are in frame from base 1. V loses 4 bases of germline sequence and J loses 2 bases, and the interval between the two ends is 9 bases. The cohort consisted of hundreds of healthy bone marrow donors. All cohort members were sampled while nominally healthy, although unrecorded immune exposures were likely present. The donor was CMV seronegative and belonged to the group of over 300 seronegative cohort members. Every donor gave a peripheral blood sample, and the peripheral blood mononuclear cells from that sample were used for TCR beta sequencing. Genomic DNA was extracted from the blood cell samples with the Qiagen DNeasy Blood Extraction Kit. The source of the sample is a study of cytomegalovirus exposure and HLA in healthy donors (dated by TCRdb to about 2017). Looking at the study overall: An earlier analysis of 587 of the donors reported 276 Gb of sequence data and 90 million to 120 million unique TCR beta sequences obtained from around 170 million T cells. High-throughput TCR immunosequencing, statistical association of individual TCRs with disease status, and machine learning were combined to predict cytomegalovirus infection status. Both class I and class II loci were covered by HLA typing, at four-digit resolution. Rather than using new phenotypic data, the later analysis identified candidate immune exposures from TCR beta sequences and from how often those sequences occurred across donors. To study patterns of TCR occurrence, a later analysis re-analyzed previously published TCR beta repertoires from 600 to 750 donors and added high-resolution HLA genotyping. Along with the approximately 650-subject first cohort, a separate validation cohort of over a hundred different subjects was used. The genetic ancestry cluster associated with self-reported Caucasian donors included 81% of the roughly 380 genotyped donors. Roughly 300 gigabases of sequencing data and 70 million to 95 million unique TCR sequences made up an early release that covered over 550 HLA-typed donors. The study aimed to test whether cataloging public T cell receptors could reveal signatures of past pathogen exposure. Donor age, sex, ethnicity and CMV serostatus were collected together with the repertoire data. A later genetic analysis took genome-wide SNP genotypes for about three fifths of the 666 donors and used that subset as a discovery cohort. Four or five DR-DQ haplotypes were handled as single units for association and clustering, since linkage in the cohort was strong. All discovery cohort repertoires had been generated on a single sequencing platform. An earlier analysis of about 620 of the donors applied high-throughput TCR beta sequencing to assess whether each TCR beta V gene segment acted as functional or pseudogenic. Across around 400 genotyped donors of the cohort, an average of roughly 230,000 unique TCR beta nucleotide sequences per donor were sequenced, and roughly a sixth of those sequences were non-productive. Using immunosequencing, the study profiled T cell repertoires from 500 to 800 subjects and related those repertoires to cytomegalovirus serostatus. The number of typed donors differed by locus: roughly 620-640 for A, B, C, DRB1 and DQB1; 522 for DQA1; 606 for DPA1; and some 470 for DPB1.

Overall study results and their limits: In vitro tests confirmed that a few of the cytomegalovirus-associated TCR beta chains recognize cytomegalovirus antigens. In a later analysis, several top co-occurrence clusters were reported to appear linked to parvovirus B19, influenza, CMV and Epstein-Barr virus. In a later analysis, the rate of TCR association differed among HLA loci, with DRB1 alleles having the most associated TCRs and HLA-C alleles having the fewest. At a false discovery rate of 0.05, a later analysis linked approximately 18,000 TCR beta sequences to specific HLA alleles. A group of highly shared sequence variants was considered likely to be a technical artifact of the sequencing pipeline. The classifier was reported to diagnose cytomegalovirus status with high specificity and sensitivity in both the original cohort and the validation cohort. Compared with equally common non-associated chains, HLA-associated TCR beta chains in a later analysis were more clonally expanded and had lower generation probabilities. Some IMGT-functional V segments, including TRBV6-2 and TRBV6-3, could not be distinguished by the 87-base-pair reads and were therefore excluded. Linkage disequilibrium might explain the correlated functional status among segregating V segments, but an unknown experimental factor could not be ruled out. Presence/absence analyses assumed roughly uniform sequencing depth across donors, an assumption that may not hold. An earlier analysis of approximately 500 of the donors showed that most TCR beta V segments appeared in productive rearrangements either about 87% or about 30% of the time, which broadly matched IMGT annotations. A further reported finding was that TCR beta sequences accurately predicted the HLA-A and HLA-B alleles for most subjects in the first cohort. Immune exposure information for the cohort was limited to CMV serostatus. The study gave a list of around 170 TCR beta chains associated with cytomegalovirus. When HLA alleles, especially DR and DQ, strongly co-occurred, TCR associations were difficult to assign to individual alleles. A later analysis found that most CMV-associated TCR beta chains appeared HLA-restricted, with HLA associations seemingly driven largely by CMV exposure. The earlier analysis of nearly 600 of the donors excluded 15 to 20 rarely observed V segments, including chromosome 9 orphons, because counts were too low. Because some donors lacked HLA typing at each locus, the association tests relied only on the typed subset. The cohort was sequenced for TCR beta chains only, and without alpha or paired-chain data the features that could be detected were limited. The authors suggested that the approach could potentially be extended to other disease states and immunological phenotypes. In a later genetic analysis, fewer N-insertions in productive TCRs were reported among donors in an Asian-associated ancestry cluster than the approximately 630-donor mean. Most TCR sequences were observed very rarely across donors, whereas some public TCRs were present in many individuals. An association between a missense DCLRE1C variant and V-gene and J-gene trimming of TCR beta chains was found in a later genetic analysis and replicated in an independent cohort.

The rearrangement joined TRBV5-1 to TRBJ2-5; a tentative D call is TRBD2 (6 bases match). Sequencing input: PBMCs. The clonotype was recovered from a woman aged 18 to 35 in good health and CMV-seronegative. At the DNA level, the sequence is TGCGCCAGCAGCCGGGGACTTCAAGAGACCCAGTACTTC. Its translation is CASSRGLQETQYF.